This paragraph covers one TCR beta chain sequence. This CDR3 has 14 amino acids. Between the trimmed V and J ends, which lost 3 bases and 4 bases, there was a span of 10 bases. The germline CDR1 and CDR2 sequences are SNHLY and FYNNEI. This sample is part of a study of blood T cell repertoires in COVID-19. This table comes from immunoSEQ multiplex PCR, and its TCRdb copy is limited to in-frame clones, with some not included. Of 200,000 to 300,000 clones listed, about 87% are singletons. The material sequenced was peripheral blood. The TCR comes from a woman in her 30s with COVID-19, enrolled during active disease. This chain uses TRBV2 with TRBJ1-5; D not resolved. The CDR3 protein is CASSELVENQPQHF. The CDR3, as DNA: TGTGCCAGCAGTGAGTTAGTTGAAAATCAGCCCCAGCATTTT.